This entry lists 25 T cell receptor beta chains sequenced from one sample in a study of human T cells and chemical hapten exposure. Time point noted: patch test 1, 2 weeks after DPC sensitization. Treatment described: therapeutic diphenylcyclopropenone sensitization with weekly scalp DPC. TCRdb fed the RACE reads into MiXCR, producing one record per CDR3 protein. This sample carries about 380,000 distinct CDR3 sequences, nearly 5% of them seen once, and the ten largest clones take under 2.5%. The source was whole blood, collected in connection with sensitization to the hapten diphenylcyclopropenone (DPC). The receptors stem from a woman between 45 and 60 years old with alopecia areata. Some clones in this sample may be carry-over from other donors' samples.

CDR3 protein: CASSPTRGPNYGYTF. CDR3 sequence (DNA): TGTGCCAGCTCACCAACGAGGGGACCCAACTATGGCTACACCTTC. The chain uses TRBV18 and TRBJ1-2, with D perhaps matching TRBD1 (5 bases). From germline, CDR1 is KGHSH and CDR2 LQKENI. Trimming stripped 2 bases from V and 2 bases from J, with 12 bases between. The CDR3 spans 15 residues.

This clonotype was observed at least ten times. V gene TRBV7-2 combines with J gene TRBJ1-6, with a tentative D call TRBD1 (6 bases). This CDR3 has 16 residues. From germline, CDR1 is SGHTA and CDR2 FQGNSA. Trimming left V 6 bases short and J 0 bases short, with 12 bases between. The CDR3 is CASRVGADSYNSPLHF. The CDR3 DNA is TGTGCCAGCAGGGTGGGGGCAGACTCCTATAATTCACCCCTCCACTTT.

This clonotype was found a few times. The chain is built from TRBV2 and TRBJ2-7; D is unclear. The V end lost 7 bases, the J end lost 0 bases, and 10 bases lay between the germline ends. This CDR3 has 13 residues. CDR1 and CDR2 (germline): SNHLY, FYNNEI. This CDR3 is CASNSDLSYEQYF. CDR3 nucleotides: TGTGCCAGCAATTCTGACCTCTCCTACGAGCAGTACTTC.

This clonotype was detected ten times or more. J is TRBJ2-1 and V is TRBV2; 9 bases are shared with TRBD1. After removal of 4 bases from V and 4 bases from J, the junction contained 2 bases not matched to a gene. Germline CDR1 is SNHLY and CDR2 is FYNNEI. The CDR3 length is 14 residues. The CDR3 protein is CASSGTGVYNEQFF. DNA of the CDR3: TGTGCCAGCAGTGGGACAGGGGTTTACAATGAGCAGTTCTTC.

This clonotype was picked up a small number of times. The DNA for the CDR3 is TGTGCCAGCAGCGAGTCCACCCCGACAACTGGTTATAATTCACCCCTCCACTTT. Encoded protein: CASSESTPTTGYNSPLHF. The chain joins TRBV9 to TRBJ1-6, with unresolved D. The CDR3 has 18 residues. Trimming removed 3 bases from V and 4 bases from J, with 20 bases in between. Per the germline V gene, CDR1 is SGDLS and CDR2 is YYNGEE.

This clonotype has at least ten counts. The chain couples TRBV7-2 to TRBJ2-3; 7 nucleotides match TRBD2. Germline V gives CDR1 SGHTA, CDR2 FQGNSA. The ends lost 3 bases at V and 4 bases at J; junction bases unmatched: 4. The CDR3 is 14 amino acids. Here the CDR3 DNA reads TGTGCCAGCAGCTTGGGGACTACTTCAGATACGCAGTATTTT. Translating it yields CASSLGTTSDTQYF.

In this sample, this clonotype turned up many times. The chain combines TRBV7-9 with TRBJ1-3; D is unclear. V lost 1 base, J lost 0 bases, and 7 bases lay in between. The CDR3 runs to 15 residues. CDR1 is SEHNR and CDR2 is FQNEAQ in the germline V gene (reference sequence). The CDR3 loop is CASSLVGDSGNTIYF. CDR3 coding DNA: TGTGCCAGCAGCTTAGTAGGTGACTCTGGAAACACCATATATTTT.

The table lists this clonotype with a few counts. The chain uses TRBV2 and TRBJ1-5, with a weak D call TRBD1 (6 bases). This CDR3 is 14 amino acids long. The V end was cut by 7 bases, the J end by 4 bases, with 14 bases between. CDR1 is SNHLY and CDR2 is FYNNEI in the germline V gene. The CDR3 DNA follows: TGTGCCAGCAACCTCCGGAGGGGGAATCAGCCCCAGCATTTT. It translates to CASNLRRGNQPQHF.

The table lists this clonotype with many counts. The V call is TRBV9, the J call TRBJ1-4; possibly TRBD1 for D (5 bases). The germline CDR1 and CDR2 sequences are SGDLS and YYNGEE. The V end was cut by 0 bases, the J end by 8 bases, with 17 bases between. The CDR3 extends over 16 amino acids. The chain's CDR3 is CASSVDSRAEVEKLFF. The CDR3 region has the DNA TGTGCCAGCAGCGTAGATTCCAGGGCGGAGGTCGAAAAACTGTTTTTT. The full variable domain, in which reference TRBV9 and TRBJ1-4 provide the parts outside the CDR3, is DSGVTQTPKHLITATGQRVTLRCSPRSGDLSVYWYQQSLDQGLQFLIQYYNGEERAKGNILERFSAQQFPDLHSELNLSSLELGDSALYFCASSVDSRAEVEKLFFGSGTQLSVL.

V usage is TRBV28 and J usage is TRBJ2-7; 8 bases match TRBD1. The junction had 6 bases not matched to a gene; V was cut back by 1 base and J by 7 bases. The CDR3 has 14 amino acids. Per germline, CDR1 MDHEN and CDR2 SYDVKM. The CDR3 bases are TGTGCCAGCAGTTTATTTCAGGGGGCGGGTGAGCAGTACTTC. Residues: CASSLFQGAGEQYF.

The chain carries TRBV15 and TRBJ1-5; D is ambiguous. The CDR3 length is 12 residues. Germline values: CDR1 LNHNV, CDR2 YYDKDF (reference sequence). V shed 0 bases and J shed 7 bases, with 4 bases lying between them. This CDR3 is CATSRDIQPQHF. In nucleotides, the CDR3 is TGTGCCACCAGCAGAGATATCCAGCCCCAGCATTTT.

There are many counts of this clonotype. V gene TRBV15 combines with J gene TRBJ1-2; D is undetermined. The ends were cut back, 6 bases at V and 4 bases at J, with 12 bases in the middle. CDR3 length: 13 residues. Looked up from germline, CDR1 is LNHNV and CDR2 is YYDKDF (reference sequence). CDR3 bases: TGTGCCACCAGTCCGACAACCTTCTATGGCTACACCTTC. The encoded protein is CATSPTTFYGYTF.

This clonotype was counted at least ten times. V gene TRBV7-9 combines with J gene TRBJ2-1; D perhaps matches TRBD2 (6 bases). Trimming removed 3 bases from V and 3 bases from J, with 12 bases in between. Germline loops: CDR1 SEHNR, CDR2 FQNEAQ (reference sequence). The CDR3 loop spans 15 amino acids. The CDR3 DNA reads as TGTGCCAGCAGCTTGGTAGCGGAGATCTACAATGAGCAGTTCTTC. Its translation is CASSLVAEIYNEQFF.

This clonotype was observed at least ten times. V usage is TRBV5-1 and J usage is TRBJ2-1; TRBD2 matches at 14 bases. The CDR3 totals 18 residues. Unmatched junction bases numbered 9, after V lost 0 bases and J lost 7 bases. Germline loops: CDR1 SGHRS, CDR2 YFSETQ. Here the CDR3 reads CASSLGGTSGRDRNEQFF. CDR3 bases: TGCGCCAGCAGCTTGGGAGGGACTAGCGGGAGAGATAGGAATGAGCAGTTCTTC.

This clonotype was recorded at least ten times. The chain couples TRBV7-9 to TRBJ2-3, with a possible D match to TRBD2 (5 bases). Germline assignment: CDR1 SEHNR and CDR2 FQNEAQ (reference sequence). Between the trimmed V and J ends, which lost 6 bases and 1 base, there was a span of 11 bases. This CDR3 spans 14 amino acids. The CDR3 is CASSIPGGTDTQYF. In nucleotides, the CDR3 is TGTGCCAGCAGTATCCCCGGGGGCACAGATACGCAGTATTTT. The entire variable domain, with the rest obtained from reference TRBV7-9 and TRBJ2-3, is as follows: DTGVSQNPRHKITKRGQNVTFRCDPISEHNRLYWYRQTLGQGPEFLTYFQNEAQLEKSRLLSDRFSAERPKGSFSTLEIQRTEQGDSAMYLCASSIPGGTDTQYFGPGTRLTVL.

This clonotype was seen only a few times. This chain links TRBV4-3 with TRBJ2-7, with 8 bases lining up with TRBD1. This CDR3 region has 15 residues. The trim removed 4 bases at V and 3 bases at J, leaving 8 bases unmatched. Germline assignment: CDR1 LGHNA and CDR2 YSLEER. In DNA form, the CDR3 reads TGCGCCAGCAGCCGAGGACAGGGCGTACGCTACGAGCAGTACTTC. Translating it yields CASSRGQGVRYEQYF.

This clonotype was found a few times. The rearrangement joins TRBV2 to TRBJ1-4; tentatively, D is TRBD1 (5 bases). With 2 bases removed from V and 10 bases from J, the gap between germline ends came to 11 bases. This CDR3 has 13 amino acids. Germline V gene data show CDR1 as SNHLY and CDR2 as FYNNEI. In DNA form, the CDR3 reads TGTGCCAGCAGTGAATCGGGACCCGGAAAACTGTTTTTT. This sequence encodes CASSESGPGKLFF.

The sample holds many counts of this clonotype. This chain uses TRBV28 with TRBJ1-5; no firm D call. Trimming took off 3 bases at V and 9 bases at J, with 18 bases between the two ends. The CDR3 totals 15 residues. Germline V lookup: CDR1 MDHEN, CDR2 SYDVKM. DNA of the CDR3: TGTGCCAGCAGTTTCGGGCAGATACGTTCCGGGCCCCAGCATTTT. Translated: CASSFGQIRSGPQHF.

This clonotype was recorded at least ten times. The chain uses TRBV7-8 and TRBJ1-2, with D perhaps matching TRBD1 (5 bases). Trimming shortened V by 5 bases and J by 8 bases, and 15 bases separated the two germline ends. The CDR3 is 13 amino acids. Germline V gene sequence: CDR1 SGHVS, CDR2 FQNEAQ. CDR3 in DNA: TGTGCCAGCAGCCCACGGGACCCGGGAGGCTACACCTTC. Its protein is CASSPRDPGGYTF. The whole variable domain, remainder taken from reference TRBV7-8 and TRBJ1-2, is GAGVSQSPRYKVAKRGQDVALRCDPISGHVSLFWYQQALGQGPEFLTYFQNEAQLDKSGLPSDRFFAERPEGSVSTLKIQRTQQEDSAVYLCASSPRDPGGYTFGSGTRLTVV.

The chain recombines TRBV29-1 with TRBJ1-1, with TRBD1 matching over 7 bases. Losses at the gene ends were 4 bases for V and 1 base for J; bases not matched to a gene: 9. CDR1 SQVTM and CDR2 ANQGSEA come from the germline V gene. This CDR3 region has 15 residues. The CDR3 reads CSVGLSGTENTEAFF. The CDR3 DNA sequence: TGCAGCGTTGGTCTAAGCGGGACAGAGAACACTGAAGCTTTCTTT.

In its sample, this clonotype was seen a few times. The chain couples TRBV4-2 to TRBJ2-1; tentative D call: TRBD2 (5 bases). The germline V gene encodes CDR1 LGHNA and CDR2 YNFKEQ. The CDR3 is 17 residues long. Between the trimmed V and J ends, which lost 0 bases and 10 bases, there was a span of 22 bases. Here the CDR3 DNA reads TGTGCCAGCAGCCAAGATCAGGCAGGACTCCCCGGATACGAGCAGTTCTTC. Residues: CASSQDQAGLPGYEQFF.

This clonotype was seen repeatedly, ten times or more. This chain uses TRBV6-5 with TRBJ2-3, with 8 bases aligning to TRBD2. This CDR3 spans 15 amino acids. Germline loops: CDR1 MNHEY, CDR2 SVGAGI. V lost 2 bases and J lost 1; bases outside the gene matches: 2. This CDR3 is CASSYSGGRTDTQYF. The DNA for the CDR3 is TGTGCCAGCAGTTACAGCGGGGGCCGCACAGATACGCAGTATTTT.

The rearrangement links TRBV12-3 or TRBV12-4 to TRBJ2-1, with a tentative D call TRBD2 (5 bases). This CDR3 contains 13 residues. Between the trimmed V and J ends, which lost 7 bases and 8 bases, there was a span of 15 bases. The CDR3 nucleotides are TGTGCCAGCACCCTTGCGGGTCCGGATGAGCAGTTCTTC. Translated: CASTLAGPDEQFF.

In this sample, this clonotype turned up many times. V and J are TRBV25-1 and TRBJ1-6, with 7 bases that match TRBD1. This CDR3 comprises 13 residues. The J segment lost 6 bases and the V segment lost 5 bases, leaving 1 base of the junction unmatched. Germline CDR1 MGHDK, CDR2 SYGVNS. The CDR3 nucleotides are TGTGCCAGCAGTCGGGACAGTAATTCACCCCTCCACTTT. Translation: CASSRDSNSPLHF.

The table lists this clonotype with many counts. The chain links TRBV7-2 to TRBJ2-7; D is ambiguous. CDR3 size: 17 residues. The ends were cut back, 1 base at V and 4 bases at J, with 20 bases in the middle. The germline V gene has CDR1 SGHTA and CDR2 FQGNSA. This CDR3 is CASSLDPPEVVGYEQYF. The DNA of the CDR3 is TGTGCCAGCAGCTTAGACCCGCCAGAAGTGGTAGGATACGAGCAGTACTTC.